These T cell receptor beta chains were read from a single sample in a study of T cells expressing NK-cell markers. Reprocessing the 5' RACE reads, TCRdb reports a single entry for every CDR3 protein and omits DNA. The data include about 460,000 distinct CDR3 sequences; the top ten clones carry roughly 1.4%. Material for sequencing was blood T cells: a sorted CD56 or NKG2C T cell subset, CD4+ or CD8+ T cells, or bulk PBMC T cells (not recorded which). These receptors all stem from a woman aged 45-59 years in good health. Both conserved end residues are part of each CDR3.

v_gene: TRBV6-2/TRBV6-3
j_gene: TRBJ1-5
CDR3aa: CASSYNREPQHF

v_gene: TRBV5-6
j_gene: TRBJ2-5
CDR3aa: CASSLAGLAGGPETQYF

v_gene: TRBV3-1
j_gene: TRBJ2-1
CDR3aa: CASSQGLAARGSFF

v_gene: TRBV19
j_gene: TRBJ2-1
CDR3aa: CASREGTSPYNEQFF

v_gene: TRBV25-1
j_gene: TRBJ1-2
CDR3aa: CASSAQGENGYTF

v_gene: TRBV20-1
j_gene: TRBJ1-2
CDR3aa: CAGPHILYGYTF

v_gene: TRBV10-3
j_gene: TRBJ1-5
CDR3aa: CAISDGGQPQHF

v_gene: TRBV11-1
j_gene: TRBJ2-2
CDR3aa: CASGTSTGELFF

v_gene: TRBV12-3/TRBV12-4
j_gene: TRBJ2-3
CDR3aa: CASTPGPGLADTQYF

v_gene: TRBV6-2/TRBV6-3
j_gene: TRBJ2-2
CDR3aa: CATTQGPGGELFF

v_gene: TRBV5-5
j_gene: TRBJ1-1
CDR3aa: CASSSGLRHTEAFF

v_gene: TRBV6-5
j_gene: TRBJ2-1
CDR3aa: CASKLAGGAWDNEQFF

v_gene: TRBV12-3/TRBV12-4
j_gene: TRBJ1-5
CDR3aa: CASSLPFQPQHF